A selection of T cell receptor beta chains follows, all from one sample in a study of cytomegalovirus exposure and HLA in healthy donors. Assay used: immunoSEQ multiplex PCR; TCRdb lists only in-frame clones, some missing. The data contain over 55,000 clones, 70% of them seen just once; the ten biggest clones take up about 10%. The material sequenced was PBMCs. The source is a woman between 50 and 59 years old in good health and CMV-seropositive. Both conserved end residues are part of each CDR3. The order of the fields is CDR3 length, D gene, V gene, J gene, clone size, CDR3 DNA, CDR3 protein. D genes are given only for firm matches. For some rows the clone size is stated as once, few or many, or as a class when expanded; others skip it.

>12|.|TRBV10-3|TRBJ1-1|few
TGTGCCATCTCTCGGGTGGACACTGAAGCTTTCTTT
CAISRVDTEAFF
>14|.|TRBV9|TRBJ1-5|few
TGTGCCAGCAGCGTAGATAGTTTCGGTCAGCCCCAGCATTTT
CASSVDSFGQPQHF
>15|.|TRBV10-1|TRBJ1-5|.
TGCGCCAGCAGTGATTTCAGGCATAGCAATCAGCCCCAGCATTTT
CASSDFRHSNQPQHF
>12|.|TRBV11-2|TRBJ1-2|few
TGTGCCAGCAGCTTAGCCGGGGATGGCTACACCTTC
CASSLAGDGYTF
>13|TRBD1|TRBV19|TRBJ2-5|.
TGTGCCAGTACGGGACAGTCTACGGAGACCCAGTACTTC
CASTGQSTETQYF
>16|TRBD2|TRBV4-2|TRBJ2-5|.
TGTGCCAGCAGCCAAGATGGGACTAGCGGGGAAGAGACCCAGTACTTC
CASSQDGTSGEETQYF
>14|.|TRBV28|TRBJ1-1|once
TGTGCCAGCAGTTCCCCGCGGGGGACACGGTTAACTTTCTTT
CASSSPRGTRLTFF
>15|.|TRBV9|TRBJ2-7|few
TGTGCCAGCAGCGTAGCCCCGACTAGGGAATACGAGCAGTACTTC
CASSVAPTREYEQYF
>17|TRBD1|TRBV28|TRBJ1-5|.
TGTGCCAGCAGACACATGCTGAAGGGGGCCAATTTGAAGCCCCAGCATTTT
CASRHMLKGANLKPQHF
>13|.|TRBV27|TRBJ2-7|few
TGTGCCAGCAGTGTGGGCTTCTCCTACGAGCAGTACTTC
CASSVGFSYEQYF
>17|TRBD1|TRBV6-4|TRBJ2-6|.
TGTGCCAGCAGGAAAGACAGGGAGAGGTCTGGGGCCAACGTCCTGACTTTC
CASRKDRERSGANVLTF
>15|.|TRBV7-3|TRBJ2-1|.
TGTGCCAGCAGCTTAACTGAGTCCTCGGGCAATGAGCAGTTCTTC
CASSLTESSGNEQFF
>13|.|TRBV29-1|TRBJ1-4|.
TGCAGCGTTTCGACAGTAACTAATGAAAAACTGTTTTTT
CSVSTVTNEKLFF
>15|TRBD1|TRBV5-1|TRBJ2-2|.
TGCGCCAGCCAAAGGGGGCAGTTTAACACCGGGGAGCTGTTTTTT
CASQRGQFNTGELFF
>19|.|TRBV28|TRBJ2-6|.
TGTGCCAGCACAGATTTTAGGGCAGGGTGGTTCTCTGGGGCCAACGTCCTGACTTTC
CASTDFRAGWFSGANVLTF
>15|TRBD1|TRBV4-1|TRBJ2-7|.
TGCGCCAGCAGCGGACCCGGGACAGGGGGTTACGAGCAGTACTTC
CASSGPGTGGYEQYF